The 30 T cell receptor beta chains below come from one sample, sequenced in a study of blood T cell repertoires in COVID-19. Here immunoSEQ multiplex PCR was the method, and the copy in TCRdb shows in-frame clones only, minus some. This table has more than 200,000 clones, more than 75% appearing once. The sequencing input was peripheral blood. These receptors were obtained from a middle-aged man with COVID-19, enrolled during active disease.

In this sample, this clone turned up once. V gene TRBV6-1 combines with J gene TRBJ2-7; D unresolved. The CDR3 length is 12 residues. Germline V gene lookup returns CDR1 MNHNS and CDR2 SASEGT. Between the trimmed V and J ends, which lost 1 base and 9 bases, there was a span of 10 bases. CDR3 loop: CASSEGTLRQYF. CDR3 nucleotide sequence: TGTGCCAGCAGTGAAGGTACTCTTAGGCAGTACTTC.

The J gene is TRBJ2-1, the V gene TRBV27; tentatively, D is TRBD1 (5 bases). The germline V gene encodes CDR1 MNHEY and CDR2 SMNVEV (reference sequence). Deletions cut 6 bases from V and 6 bases from J, with 15 bases between. The CDR3 has 14 amino acids. The CDR3 reads CASRIGARANEQFF. The DNA for the CDR3 is TGTGCCAGCAGAATCGGTGCCAGGGCCAATGAGCAGTTCTTC.

This chain connects TRBV7-8 to TRBJ1-2; 9 bases are shared with TRBD1. This CDR3 contains 14 residues. Germline V gene lookup returns CDR1 SGHVS and CDR2 FQNEAQ. V shed 3 bases, J shed 4 bases, and the junction held 3 bases outside the gene matches. The CDR3, as DNA: TGTGCCAGCAGCTTCACAGGGGGCCTCTATGGCTACACCTTC. Its translation is CASSFTGGLYGYTF.

This clone has at least ten counts. This chain joins TRBV5-8 and TRBJ2-1; 9 positions agree with TRBD1. V was clipped by 0 bases and J by 2 bases; unmatched bases: 6. The CDR3 has 17 amino acids. Germline CDR1 SGHTS, CDR2 YDEGEE. The CDR3 bases are TGTGCCAGCAGCTTGGGGACGGGACAGGGAGCCTACAATGAGCAGTTCTTC. It yields the protein CASSLGTGQGAYNEQFF.

The J gene is TRBJ2-1, the V gene TRBV9, with 10 bases lining up with TRBD2. This CDR3 is built from 15 residues. CDR1 is SGDLS, CDR2 YYNGEE, per germline. The junction had 4 bases not matched to a gene; V was cut back by 0 bases and J by 7 bases. CDR3 sequence reads: CASSVAAGGGNEQFF. In DNA, the CDR3 is TGTGCCAGCAGCGTAGCAGCGGGAGGGGGGAATGAGCAGTTCTTC.

J is TRBJ1-2 and V is TRBV4-1; tentatively, D is TRBD1 (6 bases). The length of the CDR3 is 14 residues. Deletions cut 0 bases from V and 5 bases from J, with 10 bases between. Germline assignment: CDR1 MGHRA and CDR2 YSYEKL. DNA for the CDR3: TGCGCCAGCAGCCAAGAGACAGGAGATTATGGCTACACCTTC. Its translation: CASSQETGDYGYTF.

On this clone: Being one base from a much bigger clone, this may be a read error. This chain connects TRBV5-8 to TRBJ2-5; D unresolved. V was clipped by 3 bases and J by 5 bases, with 5 bases between them. This CDR3 region has 11 residues. Germline CDR1 and CDR2: SGHTS and YDEGEE. The CDR3 spells CASSSSETQYF. The DNA of the CDR3 is TGTGCCAGCAGCTCCTCGGAGACCCAGTACTTC.

The chain combines TRBV5-1 with TRBJ2-5, with TRBD1 matching 8 bases. Germline assignment: CDR1 SGHRS and CDR2 YFSETQ. J was trimmed by 4 bases and V by 0 bases; bases with no gene match: 5. CDR3 length: 15 residues. In DNA form, the CDR3 reads TGCGCCAGCAGCTTGGCCCAGGGGGCTCGAGAGACCCAGTACTTC. Its protein product is CASSLAQGARETQYF.

The V gene is TRBV30, the J gene TRBJ2-7; 7 nucleotides match TRBD2. Germline values: CDR1 GTSNPN, CDR2 SVGIG (reference sequence). The V and J ends lost 4 bases and 5 bases, in that order; junction bases with no gene match: 11. The CDR3 is 14 amino acids. The CDR3 reads CAWKRPRGVDEQYF. For the CDR3, the DNA is TGTGCCTGGAAAAGGCCACGGGGGGTAGACGAGCAGTACTTC.

The chain couples TRBV6-5 to TRBJ2-2, with 11 nucleotides matching TRBD2. The CDR3 totals 16 residues. Looked up from germline, CDR1 is MNHEY and CDR2 is SVGAGI. V dropped 0 bases and J dropped 4; count of bases not matched to a gene: 1. CDR3 protein: CASSYSSGGATGELFF. The CDR3 bases are TGTGCCAGCAGTTACTCTAGCGGGGGGGCCACCGGGGAGCTGTTTTTT.

The chain recombines TRBV29-1 with TRBJ1-1; D remains ambiguous. Trimming cost V 3 bases and J 5 bases, with 13 bases left between them. Per germline, CDR1 SQVTM and CDR2 ANQGSEA. The CDR3 consists of 13 residues. CDR3 amino acids: CSVDKGVGTEAFF. CDR3 sequence (DNA): TGCAGCGTTGATAAGGGAGTTGGGACTGAAGCTTTCTTT.

The chain joins TRBV4-2 to TRBJ2-2, with D maybe TRBD1 (6 bases). This CDR3 is built from 12 residues. CDR1 is LGHNA, CDR2 YNFKEQ, per germline. Trimming cost V 6 bases and J 6 bases, with 8 bases left between them. This chain's CDR3 is CASSGGSGELFF. CDR3 nucleotide sequence: TGTGCCAGCAGTGGGGGCTCCGGGGAGCTGTTTTTT.

The V and J genes are TRBV9 and TRBJ2-3; D is perhaps TRBD2 (5 bases). This CDR3 region has 14 residues. V lost 3 bases and J 4 bases, leaving 12 bases between the germline ends. Per germline, CDR1 SGDLS and CDR2 YYNGEE. The CDR3 here is CASSAENGADTQYF. The CDR3 bases are TGTGCCAGCAGCGCTGAAAACGGGGCAGATACGCAGTATTTT.

The chain joins TRBV27 to TRBJ2-7, with TRBD1 matching 9 bases. The CDR3 loop spans 15 amino acids. Germline trimming cut 4 bases from V and 0 bases from J; bases unmatched to any gene: 4. In germline, CDR1 is MNHEY, CDR2 SMNVEV (reference sequence). The CDR3 bases are TGTGCCAGCAGTTCCCGACAGGGGGTCTCCTACGAGCAGTACTTC. Translation gives CASSSRQGVSYEQYF.

This sequence joins TRBV10-3 and TRBJ2-7; 9 bases match TRBD1. Per the germline V gene, CDR1 is ENHRY and CDR2 is SYGVKD. This CDR3 spans 14 amino acids. V trimming: 6 bases; J trimming: 2 bases; junction bases outside the gene matches: 5. The CDR3 loop is CAIRGTGRPYEQYF. In DNA form, the CDR3 reads TGTGCCATCAGGGGGACAGGGAGGCCCTACGAGCAGTACTTC.

V gene TRBV6-5 combines with J gene TRBJ2-5; 7 bases match TRBD1. Germline V lookup: CDR1 MNHEY, CDR2 SVGAGI. Losses at the gene ends were 8 bases for V and 6 bases for J; bases not matched to a gene: 12. The CDR3 contains 14 residues. This chain's CDR3 is CASAPSRGPKTQYF. The DNA of the CDR3 is TGTGCCAGCGCCCCGTCGAGGGGGCCGAAGACCCAGTACTTC.

The chain recombines TRBV7-9 with TRBJ2-1; perhaps TRBD1 as D (5 bases). The CDR3 loop spans 16 amino acids. Germline CDR1 is SEHNR and CDR2 is FQNEAQ (reference sequence). Trimming left V 0 bases short and J 0 bases short, with 9 bases between. The CDR3 loop reads CASSLADSLSYNEQFF. The DNA of the CDR3 is TGTGCCAGCAGCTTAGCAGACAGCCTCTCCTACAATGAGCAGTTCTTC. The whole variable domain, filled in from reference TRBV7-9 and TRBJ2-1, reads DTGVSQNPRHKITKRGQNVTFRCDPISEHNRLYWYRQTLGQGPEFLTYFQNEAQLEKSRLLSDRFSAERPKGSFSTLEIQRTEQGDSAMYLCASSLADSLSYNEQFFGPGTRLTVL.

This clone was picked up one time. The rearrangement links TRBV19 to TRBJ1-2; 8 bases match TRBD1. The CDR3 length is 13 residues. Germline-derived CDR1 and CDR2 are LNHDA and SQIVND (reference sequence). V was pared by 4 bases and J by 6 bases, with 4 bases of the junction left unmatched. CDR3 DNA: TGTGCCAGTAGTAACGACAGGGGAGATGGCTACACCTTC. It translates to CASSNDRGDGYTF.

The V and J genes are TRBV7-2 and TRBJ2-7; the D gene is possibly TRBD2 (7 bases). V lost 5 bases to trimming and J lost 0 bases, with 14 bases between them. Germline CDR1 and CDR2: SGHTA and FQGNSA. The CDR3 contains 15 residues. CDR3 sequence: CASSLGGVPSYEQYF. CDR3 DNA sequence: TGTGCCAGCAGCCTAGGGGGGGTGCCCTCCTACGAGCAGTACTTC. Based on the CDR3 plus reference TRBV7-2 and TRBJ2-7, the full variable domain is GAGVSQSPSNKVTEKGKDVELRCDPISGHTALYWYRQSLGQGLEFLIYFQGNSAPDKSGLPSDRFSAERTGGSVSTLTIQRTQQEDSAVYLCASSLGGVPSYEQYFGPGTRLTVT.

The chain uses TRBV28 and TRBJ2-2, with 9 bases that match TRBD2. Germline V lookup: CDR1 MDHEN, CDR2 SYDVKM. The CDR3 sequence is 16 residues long. Unmatched junction bases numbered 5, after V lost 2 bases and J lost 4 bases. As DNA, the CDR3 is TGTGCCAGCAGTTTAGCGGGGGGGCCGGTCACCGGGGAGCTGTTTTTT. Its protein is CASSLAGGPVTGELFF.

The chain employs TRBV3-1 (or the pseudogene TRBV3-2) and TRBJ2-3, with TRBD2 matching over 14 bases. Germline V gene sequence: CDR1 LGHDT, CDR2 YNNKEL (reference sequence). CDR3 length equals 21 residues. J was trimmed by 6 bases and V by 4 bases; bases with no gene match: 21. CDR3 sequence reads: CASSLSPGLAGEGVVVDTQYF. The CDR3 nucleotides are TGTGCCAGCAGCCTGTCACCGGGACTAGCGGGAGAGGGAGTCGTGGTTGATACGCAGTATTTT.

This sequence joins TRBV5-1 and TRBJ2-5, with TRBD1 matching over 7 bases. Germline assignment: CDR1 SGHRS and CDR2 YFSETQ. The junction had 6 bases not matched to a gene; V was cut back by 4 bases and J by 0 bases. The CDR3 runs to 15 residues. CDR3 coding DNA: TGCGCCAGCAGCCAGTCGGGACAGTACCAAGAGACCCAGTACTTC. Residues: CASSQSGQYQETQYF.

The CDR3 DNA reads TGCGCCAGCAGCTTCGACAGTAGCTCTGGAAACACCATATATTTT. It is translated as CASSFDSSSGNTIYF. The V gene is TRBV4-3, the J gene TRBJ1-3; D perhaps matches TRBD1 (5 bases). This CDR3 is 15 amino acids long. Per germline, CDR1 LGHNA and CDR2 YSLEER. V dropped 5 bases and J dropped 0 bases, with 11 bases sitting between them.

The CDR3 DNA reads TGTGCCAGCGGGGGGACAGGGATGGCTGAAGCTTTCTTT. Residues: CASGGTGMAEAFF. V and J are TRBV19 and TRBJ1-1, with 9 bases that match TRBD1. This CDR3 contains 13 residues. Trimming removed 9 bases from V and 6 bases from J; junction bases left unmatched: 8. Germline values: CDR1 LNHDA, CDR2 SQIVND (reference sequence).

The rearrangement uses TRBV27 and TRBJ1-1, with 8 bases lining up with TRBD1. The V segment lost 6 bases and the J segment 8 bases; nucleotides outside the gene matches: 14. The CDR3 sequence is 15 residues long. Germline V gene sequence: CDR1 MNHEY, CDR2 SMNVEV (reference sequence). CDR3 nucleotide sequence: TGTGCCAGCAGCTCCGCCCGAGGACAGGGACGAGAAGCTTTCTTT. The encoded protein is CASSSARGQGREAFF.

V and J are TRBV27 and TRBJ1-2; the D gene is possibly TRBD1 (6 bases). Trimming took 6 bases from V and 8 from J, leaving 13 bases between them. Germline assignment: CDR1 MNHEY and CDR2 SMNVEV (reference sequence). The length of the CDR3 is 12 residues. Here the CDR3 DNA reads TGTGCCAGCAGGAACAGGGATTGGGGCTACACCTTC. Encoded protein: CASRNRDWGYTF.

This clone was seen only a few times. The CDR3 DNA is TGTGCCAGTAGTATATCGAGCGTAGAGTTCGACGAGCAGTACTTC. Its translation is CASSISSVEFDEQYF. The V and J genes are TRBV19 and TRBJ2-7; D gene unclear. Germline lookup yields CDR1 LNHDA and CDR2 SQIVND (reference sequence). Trimming pared 2 bases from V and 5 bases from J, leaving 16 bases between. The CDR3 is 15 residues long.

The V call is TRBV3-1 (or the pseudogene TRBV3-2), the J call TRBJ1-1, with TRBD1 as a possible D gene (6 bases). V lost 6 bases and J lost 3, with 11 bases in between. Germline CDR1 is LGHDT and CDR2 is YNNKEL (reference sequence). This CDR3 comprises 13 residues. The chain's CDR3 is CASRLDSHTEAFF. In DNA form, the CDR3 reads TGTGCCAGCAGGCTGGACAGTCACACTGAAGCTTTCTTT.

With regard to this clone: Other DNA sequences from this sample encode an identical CDR3 as well. V and J are TRBV18 and TRBJ1-2; TRBD1 matches 8 bases. Germline assignment: CDR1 KGHSH and CDR2 LQKENI. This CDR3 has 14 residues. Germline trimming cut 6 bases from V and 4 bases from J; bases unmatched to any gene: 7. CDR3 in DNA: TGTGCCAGCTCCCCGGAGGACAGGGCCTATGGCTACACCTTC. Its translation: CASSPEDRAYGYTF. The full variable domain, rest sourced from reference TRBV18 and TRBJ1-2, is NAGVMQNPRHLVRRRGQEARLRCSPMKGHSHVYWYRQLPEEGLKFMVYLQKENIIDESGMPKERFSAEFPKEGPSILRIQQVVRGDSAAYFCASSPEDRAYGYTFGSGTRLTVV.

This chain connects TRBV7-6 to TRBJ2-6, with D hard to call. Trimming left V 3 bases short and J 0 bases short, with 9 bases between. Germline CDR1 and CDR2: SGHVS and FNYEAQ. This CDR3 has 16 residues. The CDR3 here is CASSFYSDSGANVLTF. DNA of the CDR3: TGTGCCAGCAGCTTCTACAGTGACTCTGGGGCCAACGTCCTGACTTTC.